The 28 T cell receptor beta chains below all came from one sample that was sequenced in a study of T cell responses to AZD1222 COVID-19 vaccine. Data came from immunoSEQ multiplex PCR; TCRdb stores just in-frame clones and leaves some out. The sample has about 120,000 clones, over 80% seen once. Sequenced material: peripheral blood, taken on day 0 of AZD1222 vaccination. Receptors originate from an adult in good health.

CDR3 DNA: TGCGCCAGCAGCCAAGATATGGGGGAAGCTTTCTTT. This sequence encodes CASSQDMGEAFF. This chain uses TRBV4-3 with TRBJ1-1; no reliable D call. Germline V lookup: CDR1 LGHNA, CDR2 YSLEER. The CDR3 is 12 amino acids. Deletions cut 0 bases from V and 8 bases from J, with 7 bases between.

V is TRBV5-6 and J is TRBJ2-7; a possible D gene is TRBD2 (5 bases). The length of the CDR3 is 14 residues. CDR1 is SGHDT and CDR2 is YYEEEE in the germline V gene. Trimming took off 3 bases at V and 3 bases at J, with 13 bases between the two ends. This CDR3 is CASSSGLAYYEQYF. In DNA form, the CDR3 reads TGTGCCAGCAGCTCCGGACTCGCCTACTACGAGCAGTACTTC.

The chain has TRBV10-1 and TRBJ2-7, with D unclear. Trimming stripped 8 bases from V and 5 bases from J, with 19 bases between. CDR3 size: 14 residues. The germline V gene encodes CDR1 WNHNN and CDR2 SYGVQD (reference sequence). CDR3 sequence reads: CASGSSLRLDEQYF. Here the CDR3 DNA reads TGCGCCAGCGGCAGTTCACTAAGGCTGGACGAGCAGTACTTC.

CDR3 amino acids: CASSQDVPGGRSTDTQYF. The CDR3 coding sequence is TGTGCCAGCAGCCAAGATGTCCCCGGGGGGAGAAGCACAGATACGCAGTATTTT. The chain uses TRBV3-1 (or the pseudogene TRBV3-2) and TRBJ2-3; 7 nucleotides line up with TRBD2. This CDR3 is built from 18 residues. The V segment lost 0 bases and the J segment 0 bases; nucleotides outside the gene matches: 9. CDR1 and CDR2 from the germline V gene are LGHDT and YNNKEL (reference sequence).

The J gene is TRBJ2-2, the V gene TRBV18; D might be TRBD1 (6 bases). Trimming removed 6 bases at V and 3 bases at J, with 14 bases between. The CDR3 is 15 residues long. CDR1 and CDR2 from the germline V gene are KGHSH and LQKENI. Here the CDR3 DNA reads TGTGCCAGCTCCCCTTCGAGGGGGTACACCGGGGAGCTGTTTTTT. Its protein is CASSPSRGYTGELFF.

This clone has just one count. The J gene is TRBJ1-5, the V gene TRBV27; 10 bases align to TRBD1. V dropped 7 bases and J dropped 2; count of bases not matched to a gene: 8. The CDR3 length is 16 residues. Germline loops: CDR1 MNHEY, CDR2 SMNVEV (reference sequence). CDR3 nucleotides: TGTGCCAGCAATCCCCGACAGGGGGCTGGCAATCAGCCCCAGCATTTT. Its translation: CASNPRQGAGNQPQHF.

The chain links TRBV20-1 to TRBJ1-3; unclear D gene. V was shortened by 0 bases and J by 4 bases, with 1 base between the two germline ends. CDR3 length equals 11 residues. The germline CDR1 and CDR2 sequences are DFQATT and SNEGSKA (reference sequence). The CDR3 reads CSAREGNTIYF. CDR3 DNA sequence: TGCAGTGCTAGAGAGGGAAACACCATATATTTT.

V usage is TRBV27 and J usage is TRBJ2-7, with 8 bases matching TRBD1. CDR1 MNHEY and CDR2 SMNVEV come from the germline V gene (reference sequence). CDR3 length: 15 amino acids. V lost 4 bases and J lost 2; bases outside the gene matches: 7. The DNA of the CDR3 is TGTGCCAGCAGTTCCGTGGGACAGGTTCCCTACGAGCAGTACTTC. This translates into CASSSVGQVPYEQYF.

V is TRBV28 and J is TRBJ2-3, with 14 bases aligning to TRBD2. Germline V CDR1 and CDR2: MDHEN, SYDVKM. This CDR3 comprises 16 residues. J was trimmed by 5 bases and V by 6 bases; bases with no gene match: 7. This CDR3 is CASSLLTSGRVDTQYF. The CDR3 DNA reads TGTGCCAGCAGCCTTCTGACTAGCGGGAGGGTAGATACGCAGTATTTT.

The chain carries TRBV30 and TRBJ1-6, with no clear D. The CDR3 extends over 13 amino acids. The germline CDR1 and CDR2 sequences are GTSNPN and SVGIG (reference sequence). Trimming stripped 3 bases from V and 7 bases from J, with 10 bases between. The DNA for the CDR3 is TGTGCCTGGAGCTACCTAAGGAATTCACCCCTCCACTTT. This sequence encodes CAWSYLRNSPLHF.

The V and J genes are TRBV18 and TRBJ1-2, with 12 bases identical to TRBD1. Germline CDR1 and CDR2: KGHSH and LQKENI. CDR3 length: 15 residues. V shed 6 bases and J 2 bases; nucleotides not matched to a gene: 4. CDR3 in amino acids: CASSPGTGGNYGYTF. In nucleotides, the CDR3 is TGTGCCAGCTCTCCCGGGACAGGGGGCAACTATGGCTACACCTTC. The variable domain in full, completed from reference TRBV18 and TRBJ1-2, reads NAGVMQNPRHLVRRRGQEARLRCSPMKGHSHVYWYRQLPEEGLKFMVYLQKENIIDESGMPKERFSAEFPKEGPSILRIQQVVRGDSAAYFCASSPGTGGNYGYTFGSGTRLTVV.

The gene calls are TRBV3-1 (or the pseudogene TRBV3-2) and TRBJ1-1; 8 bases match TRBD1. V was clipped by 7 bases and J by 4 bases; unmatched bases: 8. The CDR3 covers 14 residues. CDR1 and CDR2 (germline): LGHDT, YNNKEL (reference sequence). The CDR3 reads CASNFGQGSTEAFF. CDR3 nucleotides: TGTGCCAGCAACTTTGGACAGGGTTCCACTGAAGCTTTCTTT.

This chain joins TRBV7-9 and TRBJ1-3; D unclear. CDR3 length: 14 residues. Germline lookup yields CDR1 SEHNR and CDR2 FQNEAQ (reference sequence). V was cut by 5 bases and J by 2 bases, with 10 bases left in between. CDR3 in DNA: TGTGCCAGCAGCCGTCAGGCGCCTGGAAACACCATATATTTT. This codes for CASSRQAPGNTIYF. The complete variable domain, with remaining parts taken from reference TRBV7-9 and TRBJ1-3, reads DTGVSQNPRHKITKRGQNVTFRCDPISEHNRLYWYRQTLGQGPEFLTYFQNEAQLEKSRLLSDRFSAERPKGSFSTLEIQRTEQGDSAMYLCASSRQAPGNTIYFGEGSWLTVV.

CDR3 sequence reads: CSVSKRTAYEQYF. CDR3 DNA sequence: TGCAGCGTGTCTAAGAGAACAGCCTACGAGCAGTACTTC. This chain connects TRBV29-1 to TRBJ2-7; no reliable D call. Germline CDR1 SQVTM, CDR2 ANQGSEA. This CDR3 is 13 amino acids long. The V end was cut by 6 bases, the J end by 2 bases, with 14 bases between.

The chain joins TRBV4-3 to TRBJ1-2, with TRBD1 identical over 9 bases. The CDR3 spans 15 residues. Germline lookup yields CDR1 LGHNA and CDR2 YSLEER. V shed 1 base, J shed 3 bases, and the junction held 3 bases outside the gene matches. The DNA for the CDR3 is TGCGCCAGCAGCCAAGGACAGGGGGATTACTATGGCTACACCTTC. It specifies CASSQGQGDYYGYTF.

This clone was counted between two and nine times. The CDR3 region is CALDREFDYGYTF. CDR3 sequence (DNA): TGTGCCTTAGACAGGGAATTTGACTATGGCTACACCTTC. The V gene is TRBV30, the J gene TRBJ1-2; 7 bases are a match to TRBD1. J gave up 3 bases and V 7 bases, and 8 bases lay outside the gene matches. The CDR3 runs to 13 residues. Germline loops: CDR1 GTSNPN, CDR2 SVGIG (reference sequence). The full variable domain, with the rest looked up from reference TRBV30 and TRBJ1-2, is SQTIHQWPATLVQPVGSPLSLECTVEGTSNPNLYWYRQAAGRGLQLLFYSVGIGQISSEVPQNLSASRPQDRQFILSSKKLLLSDSGFYLCALDREFDYGYTFGSGTRLTVV.

This clone occurred a few times. This chain links TRBV5-1 with TRBJ1-3; 7 nucleotides match TRBD1. J lost 4 bases, V lost 4 bases, and 5 bases had no gene match. The CDR3 contains 14 residues. CDR1 SGHRS and CDR2 YFSETQ come from the germline V gene. The DNA of the CDR3 is TGCGCCAGCAGCCCTACAGGGGACGGAAACACCATATATTTT. Its translation: CASSPTGDGNTIYF.

The chain uses TRBV6-5 and TRBJ2-5; D not resolved. There are 13 residues in the CDR3. CDR1 MNHEY and CDR2 SVGAGI come from the germline V gene. V lost 4 bases and J 0 bases, leaving 6 bases between the germline ends. CDR3 loop: CASSLVHQETQYF. CDR3 bases: TGTGCCAGCAGTTTGGTACACCAAGAGACCCAGTACTTC.

This chain joins TRBV11-3 and TRBJ1-1, with TRBD1 matching over 9 bases. V lost 0 bases and J lost 2; bases outside the gene matches: 10. This CDR3 region has 18 residues. Germline V gene data show CDR1 as SGHNT and CDR2 as YENEEA. The CDR3 DNA reads TGTGCCAGCAGCTTAGATCGCGGACAGGGGATACGCAACACTGAAGCTTTCTTT. It specifies CASSLDRGQGIRNTEAFF.

The J gene is TRBJ1-1, the V gene TRBV19; D is possibly TRBD1 (6 bases). The CDR3 consists of 17 residues. Germline assignment: CDR1 LNHDA and CDR2 SQIVND (reference sequence). The V end lost 6 bases, the J end lost 0 bases, and 20 bases lay between the germline ends. The CDR3 nucleotides are TGTGCCAGTAGAGATATCGGGACAAGATCTATGAACACTGAAGCTTTCTTT. Protein: CASRDIGTRSMNTEAFF. Drawing the rest from reference TRBV19 and TRBJ1-1, the complete variable domain is DGGITQSPKYLFRKEGQNVTLSCEQNLNHDAMYWYRQDPGQGLRLIYYSQIVNDFQKGDIAEGYSVSREKKESFPLTVTSAQKNPTAFYLCASRDIGTRSMNTEAFFGQGTRLTVV.

The rearrangement links TRBV25-1 to TRBJ2-3; TRBD1 matches at 12 bases. Germline V gene sequence: CDR1 MGHDK, CDR2 SYGVNS. The CDR3 sequence is 15 residues long. V lost 4 bases and J lost 5; bases outside the gene matches: 4. The CDR3 spells CASSGGQGARDTQYF. In DNA, the CDR3 is TGTGCCAGCAGTGGGGGACAGGGGGCGAGAGATACGCAGTATTTT.

DNA for the CDR3: TGTGCCAGCAGCCTCCAAATACAGGGGAGCGAAAAACTGTTTTTT. It codes for CASSLQIQGSEKLFF. This chain links TRBV3-1 (or the pseudogene TRBV3-2) with TRBJ1-4; the match to TRBD1 covers 7 bases. The CDR3 covers 15 residues. Trimming removed 4 bases from V and 8 bases from J; junction bases left unmatched: 10. Germline CDR1 is LGHDT and CDR2 is YNNKEL (reference sequence).

The chain employs TRBV5-1 and TRBJ2-7; 7 bases map to TRBD1. There are 12 residues in the CDR3. Germline V gene data show CDR1 as SGHRS and CDR2 as YFSETQ. V dropped 1 base and J dropped 6; count of bases not matched to a gene: 1. CDR3 in DNA: TGCGCCAGCAGCTTGTCAGGGGGCGAGCAGTACTTC. Translating gives CASSLSGGEQYF.

The rearrangement uses TRBV3-1 (or the pseudogene TRBV3-2) and TRBJ1-5, with D possibly matching TRBD1 (5 bases). Trimming left V 6 bases short and J 0 bases short, with 12 bases between. CDR3 length: 15 residues. In germline, CDR1 is LGHDT, CDR2 YNNKEL (reference sequence). CDR3 DNA: TGTGCCAGCAGTCCCGGGACCGCTAGCAATCAGCCCCAGCATTTT. Its protein product is CASSPGTASNQPQHF.

This clone has more than one count but fewer than ten. The CDR3 coding sequence is TGTGCCAGCAGCTTGCAGAGGAATGGAAACACCATATATTTT. Translated, it gives CASSLQRNGNTIYF. The V and J genes are TRBV11-3 and TRBJ1-3; D gene ambiguous. The CDR3 length is 14 residues. The ends were cut back, 3 bases at V and 3 bases at J, with 9 bases in the middle. The V gene's germline CDR1 is SGHNT and CDR2 YENEEA. Filled out from reference TRBV11-3 and TRBJ1-3, the complete variable domain reads EAGVVQSPRYKIIEKKQPVAFWCNPISGHNTLYWYLQNLGQGPELLIRYENEEAVDDSQLPKDRFSAERLKGVDSTLKIQPAELGDSAVYLCASSLQRNGNTIYFGEGSWLTVV.

The rearrangement uses TRBV10-1 and TRBJ2-5; D is ambiguous. V was clipped by 0 bases and J by 5 bases, with 10 bases between them. The CDR3 runs 14 residues. Germline CDR1 reads WNHNN; CDR2 reads SYGVQD (reference sequence). The CDR3 is CASSESWSLETQYF. CDR3 nucleotides: TGCGCCAGCAGTGAGTCGTGGAGTTTGGAGACCCAGTACTTC.

The chain joins TRBV7-2 to TRBJ2-3; TRBD2 is a possible D gene (6 bases). The CDR3 totals 15 residues. Germline CDR1 SGHTA, CDR2 FQGNSA. Trimming removed 3 bases at V and 5 bases at J, with 15 bases between. The chain's CDR3 is CASSLELARLDTQYF. The CDR3 coding sequence is TGTGCCAGCAGCTTGGAACTAGCCCGGCTAGATACGCAGTATTTT.

The chain employs TRBV20-1 and TRBJ2-6; D may be TRBD1 (5 bases). Germline V CDR1 and CDR2: DFQATT, SNEGSKA (reference sequence). V lost 3 bases and J 4 bases, leaving 13 bases between the germline ends. CDR3 length equals 15 residues. In DNA, the CDR3 is TGCAGTGCTAGTTTAGGGGCGGCCGGGGCCAACGTCCTGACTTTC. Protein product: CSASLGAAGANVLTF.